The subject of this entry is one T cell receptor beta chain. Germline trimming cut 1 base from V and 6 bases from J; bases unmatched to any gene: 14. This CDR3 region has 18 residues. Looked up from germline, CDR1 is LNHDA and CDR2 is SQIVND (reference sequence). TCRdb re-called the 5' RACE reads with MiXCR, one entry per CDR3 protein. This table has about 62,000 distinct CDR3 sequences, roughly 30% appearing once. The genes are TRBV19 and TRBJ1-1, with TRBD1 identical over 10 bases. The specimen was tumor-infiltrating naive CD4+ T cells sorted from the breast tumor. Subset indicated: naive CD4+ T cells, CD4+CD45RA+CD25-. The sequence was collected from a female donor with breast cancer. Here the CDR3 DNA reads TGTGCCAGTAGTATAGCCAATACCGGGGGACAGGGGAAGTCTGAAGCTTTCTTT. The encoded protein is CASSIANTGGQGKSEAFF.